The 28 T cell receptor beta chains listed next were all sequenced from one sample in a study of T cells in Graves' hyperthyroidism and ophthalmopathy. There were TCR beta CDR3 regions amplified from RNA transcripts. First-round RT-PCR targeting the TCR CDR3 was performed with the HTBI primer set. TCRdb redid the calling of the multiplex PCR reads with MiXCR, one entry per CDR3 protein. The sample yields under 130,000 distinct CDR3 sequences, approximately 48% seen once. The specimen sequenced was blood. These TCRs come from a man between 40 and 49 years old with Graves' hyperthyroidism.

This clonotype was picked up many times. V and J are TRBV2 and TRBJ1-6; the match to TRBD1 covers 10 bases. Germline CDR1 reads SNHLY; CDR2 reads FYNNEI. The trim removed 6 bases at V and 8 bases at J, leaving 7 bases unmatched. The CDR3 is 15 amino acids. CDR3 region: CASSDRDRGHSPLHF. CDR3 nucleotides: TGTGCCAGCAGCGACCGGGACAGGGGTCATTCACCCCTCCACTTT.

A note on this clonotype: Since the CDR3 does not end with the conserved phenylalanine or tryptophan, this likely comes from a read error. This sequence joins TRBV7-2 and TRBJ2-7; tentatively, D is TRBD2 (6 bases). Germline V gene sequence: CDR1 SGHTA, CDR2 FQGNSA. CDR3 length: 14 amino acids. CDR3 amino acids: CSSSKAGHSYEQYL. CDR3 DNA sequence: TGTTCCAGCAGCAAGGCGGGGCACTCCTACGAGCAGTACTTA.

This clonotype was counted only a few times. This chain links TRBV7-9 with TRBJ2-7; tentatively, D is TRBD1 (5 bases). Trimming cost V 1 base and J 1 base, with 8 bases left between them. CDR3 length equals 14 residues. CDR1 SEHNR and CDR2 FQNEAQ come from the germline V gene (reference sequence). In nucleotides, the CDR3 is TGTGCCAGCAGCTTAGGGGGCGGATCCTACGAGCAGTACTTC. Protein sequence: CASSLGGGSYEQYF. Combining the CDR3 with reference TRBV7-9 and TRBJ2-7 gives the whole variable domain DTGVSQNPRHKITKRGQNVTFRCDPISEHNRLYWYRQTLGQGPEFLTYFQNEAQLEKSRLLSDRFSAERPKGSFSTLEIQRTEQGDSAMYLCASSLGGGSYEQYFGPGTRLTVT.

The sample holds one count of this clonotype. The chain is built from TRBV12-3 or TRBV12-4 and TRBJ2-5; 12 bases line up with TRBD2. The CDR3 loop spans 14 amino acids. Trimming cost V 6 bases and J 5 bases; bases outside gene matches: 4. The CDR3 reads CASSWTSGVETQYF. The DNA for the CDR3 is TGTGCCAGCAGCTGGACTAGCGGGGTTGAGACCCAGTACTTC.

This clonotype was observed many times. The chain combines TRBV5-4 with TRBJ1-4, with unresolved D. Germline-derived CDR1 and CDR2 are SGHNT and YYREEE (reference sequence). V was pared by 0 bases and J by 3 bases, with 6 bases between. The CDR3 loop spans 14 amino acids. This CDR3 reads CASSLGGSNEKLFF. CDR3 in DNA: TGTGCCAGCAGCTTGGGAGGGTCTAATGAAAAACTGTTTTTT.

This clonotype was found many times. The chain recombines TRBV15 with TRBJ2-1, with D unclear. The germline CDR1 and CDR2 sequences are LNHNV and YYDKDF (reference sequence). Trimming pared 0 bases from V and 7 bases from J, leaving 4 bases between. CDR3 length equals 12 residues. This CDR3 is CATSREGNEQFF. CDR3 coding DNA: TGTGCCACCAGCAGAGAGGGTAATGAGCAGTTCTTC. Looking up the rest from reference TRBV15 and TRBJ2-1 gives the full variable domain: DAMVIQNPRYQVTQFGKPVTLSCSQTLNHNVMYWYQQKSSQAPKLLFHYYDKDFNNEADTPDNFQSRRPNTSFCFLDIRSPGLGDTAMYLCATSREGNEQFFGPGTRLTVL.

Notes on this clonotype: The junction departs from germline at one end; a sequencing error may be responsible. The V and J genes are TRBV19 and TRBJ1-2, with D perhaps matching TRBD1 (5 bases). The CDR3 has 14 residues. From germline, CDR1 is LNHDA and CDR2 SQIVND (reference sequence). This chain's CDR3 is CASTPGGVAGGYTF. DNA of the CDR3: TGTGCTAGTACCCCAGGAGGGGTGGCGGGCGGCTACACCTTC.

J is TRBJ1-2 and V is TRBV19, with a weak D call TRBD1 (5 bases). Trimming took off 3 bases at V and 7 bases at J, with 15 bases between the two ends. Germline V gives CDR1 LNHDA, CDR2 SQIVND (reference sequence). CDR3 length: 14 residues. The CDR3 region is CASSIAGGFGGYTF. The DNA of the CDR3 is TGTGCCAGTAGTATTGCCGGGGGGTTTGGTGGCTACACCTTC.

Remarks on this clonotype: A much larger clone sits a single nucleotide away, making a read error possible. The chain has TRBV9 and TRBJ2-7; the D gene is possibly TRBD2 (7 bases). The CDR3 runs 14 residues. Per the germline V gene, CDR1 is SGDLS and CDR2 is YYNGEE. DNA for the CDR3: TGTGCCAACAGCCAAGGGGGACTAATCTACGAGCAGTACTTC. Translated, it gives CANSQGGLIYEQYF.

Regarding this clonotype: A much bigger clone sits one base away, suggesting this may be a read error. The V and J genes are TRBV6-2 or TRBV6-3 and TRBJ1-2; D unclear. Trimming took off 6 bases at V and 5 bases at J, with 13 bases between the two ends. CDR1 is MNHEY, CDR2 SVGEGT, per germline. There are 13 residues in the CDR3. This CDR3 is CASSLSVSYGYTF. The CDR3 DNA is TGTGCCAGCAGCCTTTCCGTGTCTTATGGCTACACCTTC.

This chain connects TRBV9 to TRBJ2-7; TRBD1 is a possible D gene (5 bases). Trimming stripped 0 bases from V and 2 bases from J, with 9 bases between. The CDR3 has 14 amino acids. Germline V gives CDR1 SGDLS, CDR2 YYNGEE. CDR3 protein: CASSVEGQTYEQYF. DNA for the CDR3: TGTGCCAGCAGCGTAGAGGGGCAGACCTACGAGCAGTACTTC.

The chain carries TRBV7-2 and TRBJ2-1, with 13 bases aligning to TRBD2. V lost 8 bases to trimming and J lost 2 bases; unmatched junction nucleotides: 3. Germline CDR1 and CDR2: SGHTA and FQGNSA. This CDR3 has 15 residues. The CDR3 protein is CASAGLAGAYNEQFF. The CDR3, as DNA: TGTGCCAGCGCCGGACTAGCGGGGGCCTACAATGAGCAGTTCTTC.

This clonotype was counted only a few times. Given the absence of the conserved phenylalanine or tryptophan at the CDR3 end, a read error is likely. The DNA is omitted, as the CDR3 cannot be located on it reliably, and the CDR3 follows TCRdb's listing. This sequence joins TRBV11-2 and TRBJ1-6; the D segment call TRBD1 is taken from the table without a DNA check. The CDR3 has 8 residues if both end residues are counted. In germline, CDR1 is SGHAT, CDR2 FQNNGV. CDR3 residues: CASSSPRT.

The rearrangement uses TRBV7-2 and TRBJ2-1; 14 bases are shared with TRBD2. Germline CDR1 reads SGHTA; CDR2 reads FQGNSA. J gave up 9 bases and V 5 bases, and 9 bases lay outside the gene matches. This CDR3 contains 16 residues. The CDR3 DNA is TGTGCCAGCAGCCTACCGACTAGCGGGAGGGAGGCTGAGCAGTTCTTC. This sequence encodes CASSLPTSGREAEQFF.

This clonotype was seen more than once but under ten times. The chain combines TRBV7-2 with TRBJ2-3; 9 nucleotides agree with TRBD1. From germline, CDR1 is SGHTA and CDR2 FQGNSA. CDR3 size: 14 residues. Losses at the gene ends were 11 bases for V and 3 bases for J; bases not matched to a gene: 9. The CDR3 protein is CAWSRQGGTDTQYF. The CDR3, as DNA: TGTGCCTGGAGTCGACAGGGGGGGACAGATACGCAGTATTTT.

This clonotype was found many times. The genes are TRBV9 and TRBJ2-2; possible D gene TRBD1, 6 bases. The V and J ends lost 0 bases and 5 bases respectively, with 8 bases between them. Germline assignment: CDR1 SGDLS and CDR2 YYNGEE. The CDR3 length is 14 residues. The CDR3 here is CASSVEGGTGELFF. DNA for the CDR3: TGTGCCAGCAGCGTAGAAGGGGGTACCGGGGAGCTGTTTTTT.

This clonotype was found many times. The rearrangement links TRBV7-8 to TRBJ2-7; D possibly corresponds to TRBD2 (6 bases). Germline lookup yields CDR1 SGHVS and CDR2 FQNEAQ. V gave up 6 bases and J gave up 0 bases, with 18 bases separating them. This CDR3 spans 16 amino acids. The CDR3 loop reads CASSRARGLYSYEQYF. In DNA, the CDR3 is TGTGCCAGCAGTCGGGCCCGGGGACTCTACTCCTACGAGCAGTACTTC.

This clonotype appeared a few times. Being one base from a much bigger clone, this may be a read error. V is TRBV6-5 and J is TRBJ1-2; TRBD1 is a possible D gene (6 bases). CDR3 size: 15 residues. Germline CDR1 and CDR2: MNHEY and SVGAGI. V gave up 5 bases and J gave up 8 bases, with 21 bases separating them. The CDR3 DNA sequence: TGTGCCAGCAGTCCCACAGGGTCCCTAGGAAGGGGCTACACCTTC. As protein: CASSPTGSLGRGYTF.

The rearrangement joins TRBV12-3 or TRBV12-4 to TRBJ1-6, with 8 positions matching TRBD1. The CDR3 totals 16 residues. After removal of 6 bases from V and 7 bases from J, the junction contained 11 bases not matched to a gene. CDR3 amino acids: CASSRDRDRLNSPLHF. In DNA form, the CDR3 reads TGTGCCAGCAGCCGGGACCGGGACAGGCTCAATTCACCCCTCCACTTT.

On this clonotype itself: The final CDR3 position lacks the conserved phenylalanine or tryptophan, pointing to a likely read error. The chain recombines TRBV4-1 with TRBJ1-1; D perhaps matches TRBD1 (5 bases). Germline V gives CDR1 MGHRA, CDR2 YSYEKL. The germline V and J ends were trimmed by 0 bases and 4 bases, with 12 bases remaining between them. The CDR3 spans 15 residues. The CDR3 is CASSQEPGWVTEAFC. In nucleotides, the CDR3 is TGCGCCAGCAGCCAAGAACCAGGGTGGGTCACTGAAGCTTTCTGT.

This chain connects TRBV7-2 to TRBJ2-7, with D possibly TRBD2 on 6 matching bases. This CDR3 contains 19 residues. V was shortened by 4 bases and J by 0 bases, with 25 bases between the two germline ends. Germline-derived CDR1 and CDR2 are SGHTA and FQGNSA. The CDR3 is CASSYPGGIAPPCSYEQYF. For the CDR3, the DNA is TGTGCCAGCAGCTATCCTGGCGGGATTGCACCTCCGTGCTCCTACGAGCAGTACTTC.

The genes are TRBV7-8 and TRBJ2-5; tentatively, D is TRBD2 (5 bases). There are 15 residues in the CDR3. The germline V and J ends were trimmed by 2 bases and 2 bases, with 12 bases remaining between them. Germline V lookup: CDR1 SGHVS, CDR2 FQNEAQ. CDR3 nucleotide sequence: TGTGCCAGCAGCTTAAAAACGGGGAAACAAGAGACCCAGTACTTC. Translation gives CASSLKTGKQETQYF.

This rearrangement joins TRBV28 to TRBJ2-1, with 8 nucleotides matching TRBD2. This CDR3 region has 14 residues. V lost 2 bases and J lost 9; bases outside the gene matches: 6. The germline V gene encodes CDR1 MDHEN and CDR2 SYDVKM. CDR3 loop: CASSLAGGFGEQFF. CDR3 DNA sequence: TGTGCCAGCAGTTTAGCGGGAGGTTTCGGTGAGCAGTTCTTC. The full variable domain, in which reference TRBV28 and TRBJ2-1 provide the parts outside the CDR3, is DVKVTQSSRYLVKRTGEKVFLECVQDMDHENMFWYRQDPGLGLRLIYFSYDVKMKEKGDIPEGYSVSREKKERFSLILESASTNQTSMYLCASSLAGGFGEQFFGPGTRLTVL.

This clonotype has a count of ten or more. This sequence joins TRBV6-6 and TRBJ2-3; 8 bases fit TRBD1. CDR1 and CDR2 from the germline V gene are MNHNY and SVGAGI (reference sequence). The CDR3 extends over 13 amino acids. The V and J ends lost 6 bases and 1 base, in that order; junction bases with no gene match: 0. DNA for the CDR3: TGTGCCAGCAGGGGACAGGGCACAGATACGCAGTATTTT. It yields the protein CASRGQGTDTQYF.

This clonotype was seen many times. CDR3 region: CASSLGVRDYTEAFF. The CDR3 coding sequence is TGTGCCAGCAGCTTAGGGGTCAGGGATTACACTGAAGCTTTCTTT. The chain recombines TRBV13 with TRBJ1-1, with TRBD1 as a possible D gene (5 bases). Germline V CDR1 and CDR2: PRHDT, FYEKMQ (reference sequence). CDR3 length equals 15 residues. Trimming took 0 bases from V and 3 from J, leaving 11 bases between them.

This clonotype was counted only a few times. V is TRBV9 and J is TRBJ2-1, with 10 bases aligning to TRBD2. This CDR3 region has 15 residues. Germline CDR1 reads SGDLS; CDR2 reads YYNGEE. Trimming took 4 bases from V and 4 from J; bases not matched to a gene: 5. The CDR3 spells CASSRSSGSYNEQFF. CDR3 nucleotide sequence: TGTGCCAGCAGCCGTTCTAGCGGGAGTTACAATGAGCAGTTCTTC.

The CDR3 protein is CAISERETQYF. The CDR3 nucleotides are TGTGCCATCTCGGAACGGGAGACCCAGTACTTC. The rearrangement uses TRBV10-3 and TRBJ2-5, with D unresolved. Germline values: CDR1 ENHRY, CDR2 SYGVKD. V was pared by 8 bases and J by 5 bases, with 9 bases between. This CDR3 has 11 residues.

This clonotype has only one observation. The DNA of the CDR3 is TGTGCCAGCAGCTTGACCTCGCAGAACACCATTTTGAACACTGAAGCTTTCTTT. As protein: CASSLTSQNTILNTEAFF. This chain links TRBV7-9 with TRBJ1-1; D call uncertain. The CDR3 loop spans 18 amino acids. Germline V gene sequence: CDR1 SEHNR, CDR2 FQNEAQ (reference sequence). V was trimmed by 3 bases and J by 0 bases, leaving 20 bases between them.